This note documents a single T cell receptor (beta chain) sequence. TCR beta CDR3 regions were amplified from RNA transcripts. HTBI primers were used for first-round RT-PCR of the TCR CDR3. Using its own MiXCR run on the multiplex PCR reads, TCRdb lists one record per CDR3 protein. Among about 210,000 distinct CDR3 sequences listed, 15% to 20% were seen once. The data stem from a study of T cells in Graves' hyperthyroidism and ophthalmopathy. The CDR3 has 12 amino acids. Trimming cost V 6 bases and J 2 bases, with 3 bases left between them. Germline values: CDR1 KGHDR, CDR2 SFDVKD. The sample comprised blood. The sequence derives from a man aged 40-50 years with Graves' hyperthyroidism. This sequence joins TRBV24-1 and TRBJ2-2; D call uncertain. The CDR3 DNA reads as TGTGCCACCAGTTTTAACACCGGGGAGCTGTTTTTT. Translating gives CATSFNTGELFF.